These 4 T cell receptor beta chains share one sample of origin, sequenced in a study of cytomegalovirus exposure and HLA in healthy donors. Primers: 60 Vbeta forward and 13 Jbeta reverse. Using immunoSEQ multiplex PCR, the repertoire was profiled, and TCRdb retains in-frame clones only, with some absent. Here the sample spans more than 95,000 clones, 65% to 90% being singletons. The sequenced sample was PBMCs. These receptors were obtained from a woman between 25 and 40 years old in good health and CMV-seronegative.

There are a few counts of this clone. The rearrangement links TRBV11-2 to TRBJ2-3; 13 positions agree with TRBD2. CDR1 is SGHAT, CDR2 FQNNGV, per germline. The J segment lost 5 bases and the V segment lost 0 bases, leaving 8 bases of the junction unmatched. This CDR3 has 18 amino acids. CDR3 protein: CASSLDLSTSGRLDTQYF. CDR3 DNA: TGTGCCAGCAGCTTAGATCTTTCGACTAGCGGGAGGTTAGATACGCAGTATTTT.

The J gene is TRBJ2-3, the V gene TRBV4-2, with D perhaps matching TRBD2 (6 bases). Trimming pared 4 bases from V and 0 bases from J, leaving 14 bases between. In germline, CDR1 is LGHNA, CDR2 YNFKEQ. The CDR3 runs to 16 residues. The CDR3 sequence: CASSPKAGTSTDTQYF. The CDR3 DNA follows: TGTGCCAGCAGCCCCAAAGCCGGGACTAGCACAGATACGCAGTATTTT.

This chain uses TRBV5-6 with TRBJ2-7, with 8 bases that match TRBD1. V trimming: 1 base; J trimming: 3 bases; junction bases outside the gene matches: 6. The CDR3 consists of 15 residues. Germline CDR1 and CDR2: SGHDT and YYEEEE. CDR3 sequence reads: CASSLMGQEGYEQYF. Written as DNA, the CDR3 is TGTGCCAGCAGCTTGATGGGACAGGAGGGCTACGAGCAGTACTTC.

V is TRBV11-2 and J is TRBJ2-7; D remains unclear. CDR3 length: 12 residues. V gave up 4 bases and J gave up 0 bases, with 4 bases separating them. Germline lookup yields CDR1 SGHAT and CDR2 FQNNGV. The CDR3 bases are TGTGCCAGCAGCTCCAGCTCCTACGAGCAGTACTTC. Protein product: CASSSSSYEQYF.